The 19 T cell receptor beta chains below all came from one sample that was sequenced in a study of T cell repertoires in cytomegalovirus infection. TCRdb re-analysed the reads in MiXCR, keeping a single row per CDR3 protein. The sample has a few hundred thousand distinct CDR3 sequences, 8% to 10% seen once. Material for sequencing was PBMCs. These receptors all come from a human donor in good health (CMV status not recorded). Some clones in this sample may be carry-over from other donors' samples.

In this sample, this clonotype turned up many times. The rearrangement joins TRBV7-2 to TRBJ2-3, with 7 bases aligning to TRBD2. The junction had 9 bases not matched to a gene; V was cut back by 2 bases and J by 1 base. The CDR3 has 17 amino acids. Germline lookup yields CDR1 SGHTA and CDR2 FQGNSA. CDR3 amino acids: CASSLLRGGWGTDTQYF. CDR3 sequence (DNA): TGTGCCAGCAGCTTACTTCGCGGGGGTTGGGGCACAGATACGCAGTATTTT.

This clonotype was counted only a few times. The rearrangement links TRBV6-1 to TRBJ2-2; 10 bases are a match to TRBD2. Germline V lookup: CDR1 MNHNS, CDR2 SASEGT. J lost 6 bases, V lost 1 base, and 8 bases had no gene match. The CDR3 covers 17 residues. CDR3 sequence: CASSEEWSSGGPGELFF. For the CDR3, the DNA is TGTGCCAGCAGTGAAGAATGGTCTAGCGGGGGCCCCGGGGAGCTGTTTTTT.

The CDR3 protein is CASSAGDTQYF. The CDR3 nucleotides are TGTGCCAGCAGCGCAGGGGACACGCAGTATTTT. The chain is built from TRBV11-3 and TRBJ2-3, with a possible D match to TRBD1 (6 bases). The CDR3 runs to 11 residues. The V end was cut by 5 bases, the J end by 9 bases, with 9 bases between. Germline CDR1 reads SGHNT; CDR2 reads YENEEA.

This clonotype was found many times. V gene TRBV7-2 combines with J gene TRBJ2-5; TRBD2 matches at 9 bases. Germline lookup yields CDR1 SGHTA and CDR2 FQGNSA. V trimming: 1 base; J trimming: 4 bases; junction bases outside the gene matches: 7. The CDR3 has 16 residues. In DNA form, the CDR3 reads TGTGCCAGCAGCTTAGGGCGTGCGGGGGGGTTAGAGACCCAGTACTTC. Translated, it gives CASSLGRAGGLETQYF.

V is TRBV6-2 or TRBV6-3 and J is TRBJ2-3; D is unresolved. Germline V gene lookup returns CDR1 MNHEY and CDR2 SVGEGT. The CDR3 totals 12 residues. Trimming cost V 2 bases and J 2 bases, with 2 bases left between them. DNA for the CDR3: TGTGCCAGCAGTTACATCACAGATACGCAGTATTTT. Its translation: CASSYITDTQYF.

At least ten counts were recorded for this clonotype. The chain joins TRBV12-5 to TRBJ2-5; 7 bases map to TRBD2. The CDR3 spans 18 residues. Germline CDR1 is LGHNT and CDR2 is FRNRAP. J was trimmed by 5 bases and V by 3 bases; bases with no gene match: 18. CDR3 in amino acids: CASGFIGVDGGRVETQYF. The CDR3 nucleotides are TGTGCTAGTGGTTTTATCGGTGTCGATGGCGGGAGAGTGGAGACCCAGTACTTC.

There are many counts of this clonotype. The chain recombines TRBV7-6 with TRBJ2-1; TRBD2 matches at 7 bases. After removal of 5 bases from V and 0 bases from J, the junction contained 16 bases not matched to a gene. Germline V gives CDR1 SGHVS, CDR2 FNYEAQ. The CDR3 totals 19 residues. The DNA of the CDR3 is TGTGCCAGCAGCCCTTTAGTGGCGTCTAGCGGCAGCTCCTACAATGAGCAGTTCTTC. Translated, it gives CASSPLVASSGSSYNEQFF.

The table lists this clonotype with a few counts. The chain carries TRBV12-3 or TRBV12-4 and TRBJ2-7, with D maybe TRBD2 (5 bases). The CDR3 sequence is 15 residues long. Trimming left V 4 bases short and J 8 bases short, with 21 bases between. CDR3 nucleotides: TGTGCCAGCAGTTCTAGGGAGCGGAGGTCATACCAGCAGTACTTC. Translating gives CASSSRERRSYQQYF.

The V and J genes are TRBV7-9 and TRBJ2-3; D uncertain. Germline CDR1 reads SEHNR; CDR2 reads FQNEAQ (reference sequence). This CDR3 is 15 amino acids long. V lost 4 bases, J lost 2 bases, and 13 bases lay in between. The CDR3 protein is CASSSSTPFTDTQYF. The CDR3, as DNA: TGTGCCAGCAGCTCCTCGACCCCTTTCACAGATACGCAGTATTTT.

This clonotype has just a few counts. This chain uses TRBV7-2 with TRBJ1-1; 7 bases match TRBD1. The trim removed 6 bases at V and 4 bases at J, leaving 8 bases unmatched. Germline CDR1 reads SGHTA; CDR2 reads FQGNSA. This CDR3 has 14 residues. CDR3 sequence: CASRPQGLVTEAFF. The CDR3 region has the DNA TGTGCCAGCAGGCCACAGGGGTTAGTCACTGAAGCTTTCTTT.

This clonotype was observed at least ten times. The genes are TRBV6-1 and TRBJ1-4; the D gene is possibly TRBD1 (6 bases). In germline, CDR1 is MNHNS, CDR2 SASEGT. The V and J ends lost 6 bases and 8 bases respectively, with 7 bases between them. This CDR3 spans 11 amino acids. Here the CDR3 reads CASRGGEKLFF. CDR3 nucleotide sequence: TGTGCCAGCAGAGGGGGAGAAAAACTGTTTTTT.

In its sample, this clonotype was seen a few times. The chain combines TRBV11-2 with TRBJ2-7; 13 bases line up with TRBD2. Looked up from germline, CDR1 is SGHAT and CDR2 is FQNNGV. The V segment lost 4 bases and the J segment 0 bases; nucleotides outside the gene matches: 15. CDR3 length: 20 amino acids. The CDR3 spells CASSSIRLAGGLKSSYEQYF. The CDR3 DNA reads TGTGCCAGCAGCTCCATTAGACTAGCGGGAGGCCTTAAGAGCTCCTACGAGCAGTACTTC.

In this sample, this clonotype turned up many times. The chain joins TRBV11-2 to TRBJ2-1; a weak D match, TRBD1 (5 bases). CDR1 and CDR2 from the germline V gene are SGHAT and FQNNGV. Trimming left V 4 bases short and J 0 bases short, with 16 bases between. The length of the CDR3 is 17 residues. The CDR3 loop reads CASSSALQVNSYNEQFF. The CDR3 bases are TGTGCCAGCAGCTCCGCCCTACAGGTTAACTCCTACAATGAGCAGTTCTTC.

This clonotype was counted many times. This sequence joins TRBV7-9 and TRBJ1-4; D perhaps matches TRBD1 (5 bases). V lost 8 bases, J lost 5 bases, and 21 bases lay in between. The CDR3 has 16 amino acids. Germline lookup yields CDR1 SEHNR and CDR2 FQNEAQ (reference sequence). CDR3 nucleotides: TGTGCCAGCCACCGTGGGGACGGACTGTTGAATGAAAAACTGTTTTTT. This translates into CASHRGDGLLNEKLFF.

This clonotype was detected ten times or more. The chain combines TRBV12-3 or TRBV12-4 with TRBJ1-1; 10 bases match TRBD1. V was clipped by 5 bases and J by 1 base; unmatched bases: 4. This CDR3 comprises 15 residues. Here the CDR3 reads CASSPGDRGNTEAFF. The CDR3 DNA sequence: TGTGCCAGCAGTCCGGGGGACAGGGGGAACACTGAAGCTTTCTTT.

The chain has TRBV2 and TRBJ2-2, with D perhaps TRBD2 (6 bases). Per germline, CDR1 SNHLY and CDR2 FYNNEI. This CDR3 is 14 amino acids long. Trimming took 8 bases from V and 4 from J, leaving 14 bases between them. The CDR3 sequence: CASGSSDGTGELFF. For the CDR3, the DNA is TGTGCCAGCGGTTCTAGCGACGGCACCGGGGAGCTGTTTTTT. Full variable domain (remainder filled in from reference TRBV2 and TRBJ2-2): EPEVTQTPSHQVTQMGQEVILRCVPISNHLYFYWYRQILGQKVEFLVSFYNNEISEKSEIFDDQFSVERPDGSNFTLKIRSTKLEDSAMYFCASGSSDGTGELFFGEGSRLTVL.

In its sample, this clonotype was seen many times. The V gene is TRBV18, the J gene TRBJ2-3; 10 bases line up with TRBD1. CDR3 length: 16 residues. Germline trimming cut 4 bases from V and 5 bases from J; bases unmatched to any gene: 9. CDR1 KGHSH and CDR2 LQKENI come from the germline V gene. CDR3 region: CASSLDPRTGGDTQYF. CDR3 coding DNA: TGTGCCAGCTCACTAGATCCAAGGACAGGGGGAGATACGCAGTATTTT.

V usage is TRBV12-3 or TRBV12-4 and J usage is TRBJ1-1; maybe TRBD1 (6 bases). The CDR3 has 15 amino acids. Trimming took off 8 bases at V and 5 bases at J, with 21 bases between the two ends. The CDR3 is CASQTVRGRGTEAFF. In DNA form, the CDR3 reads TGTGCCAGCCAAACGGTCAGGGGTCGGGGGACTGAAGCTTTCTTT.

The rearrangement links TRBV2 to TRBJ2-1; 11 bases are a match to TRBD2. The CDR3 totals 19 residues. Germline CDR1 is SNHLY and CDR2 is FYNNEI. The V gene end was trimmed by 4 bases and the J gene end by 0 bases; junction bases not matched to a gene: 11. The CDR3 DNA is TGTGCCAGCAGTGTGGTAGGGCTAGCGGGGGGTAACTCCTACAATGAGCAGTTCTTC. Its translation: CASSVVGLAGGNSYNEQFF.